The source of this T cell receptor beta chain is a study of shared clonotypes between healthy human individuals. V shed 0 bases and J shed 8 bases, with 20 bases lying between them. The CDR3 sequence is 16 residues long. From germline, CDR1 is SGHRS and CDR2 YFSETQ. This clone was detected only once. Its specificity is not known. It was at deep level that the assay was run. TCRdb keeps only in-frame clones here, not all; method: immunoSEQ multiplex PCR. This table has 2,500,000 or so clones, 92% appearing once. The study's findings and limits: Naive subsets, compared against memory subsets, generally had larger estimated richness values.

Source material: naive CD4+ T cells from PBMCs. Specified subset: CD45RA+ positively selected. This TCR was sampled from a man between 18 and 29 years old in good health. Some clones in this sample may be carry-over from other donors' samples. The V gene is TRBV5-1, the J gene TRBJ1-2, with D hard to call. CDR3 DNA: TGCGCCAGCAGCTTGGTCACGGGTTGGAATTCGGGAGGCTACACCTTC. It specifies CASSLVTGWNSGGYTF.